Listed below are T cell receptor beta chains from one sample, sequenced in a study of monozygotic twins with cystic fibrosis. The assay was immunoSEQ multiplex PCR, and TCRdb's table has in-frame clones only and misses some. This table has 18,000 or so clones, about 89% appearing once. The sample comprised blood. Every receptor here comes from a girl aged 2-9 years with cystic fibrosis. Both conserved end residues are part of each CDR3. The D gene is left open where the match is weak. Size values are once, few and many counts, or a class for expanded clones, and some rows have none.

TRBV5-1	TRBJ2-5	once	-	TGCGCCAGCAGCTTACTAGGGAGAGGAGAGACCCAGTACTTC	CASSLLGRGETQYF
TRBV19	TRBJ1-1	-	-	TGTGCCAGTAGGGACCAGAACACTGAAGCTTTCTTT	CASRDQNTEAFF
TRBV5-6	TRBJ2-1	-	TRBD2	TGTGCCAGCAGCCCCGCGATGCGGGGGAAGTCCTACAATGAGCAGTTCTTC	CASSPAMRGKSYNEQFF
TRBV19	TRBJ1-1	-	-	TGTGCCAGTTCGGACGGTACGAACACTGAAGCTTTCTTT	CASSDGTNTEAFF
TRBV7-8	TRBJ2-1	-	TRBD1	TGTGCCAGCAGCTTGAGAGGGGGCTTTGAGCAGTTCTTC	CASSLRGGFEQFF
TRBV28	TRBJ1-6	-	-	TGTGCCAGCAGTTCAGCGGGACTCGGAGGTGGTTCACCCCTCCACTTT	CASSSAGLGGGSPLHF
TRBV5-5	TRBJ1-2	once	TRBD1	TGTGCCAGCAGCTCTACGCCGGGACAGGGGTACTATGGCTACACCTTC	CASSSTPGQGYYGYTF
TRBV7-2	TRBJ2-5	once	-	TGTGCCAGCAGCACCTCTCGTGGGGGGCTACAGACCCAGTACTTC	CASSTSRGGLQTQYF
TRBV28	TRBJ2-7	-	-	TGTGCCAGCAGTTTTACAAGAGGGCAGTACTTC	CASSFTRGQYF
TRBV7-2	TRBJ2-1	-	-	TGTGCCAGCAGCGAAGTTGGACTTCGACGGGACAATGAGCAGTTCTTC	CASSEVGLRRDNEQFF
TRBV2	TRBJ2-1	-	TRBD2	TGTGCCAGCAGTCCCCTAGCGGGAGCCTACAATGAGCAGTTCTTC	CASSPLAGAYNEQFF
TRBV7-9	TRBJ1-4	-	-	TGTGCCAGCAGCTTAGTGGGAGGTCTCGGGGAAAAACTGTTTTTT	CASSLVGGLGEKLFF
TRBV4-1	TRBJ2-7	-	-	TGCGCCAGCAGCCAAGAACGACAGCTATACGAGCAGTACTTC	CASSQERQLYEQYF
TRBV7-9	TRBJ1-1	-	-	TGTGCCAGCAGCTCCCCGGTGGGGGGTGAAGACACTGAAGCTTTCTTT	CASSSPVGGEDTEAFF
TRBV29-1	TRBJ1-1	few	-	TGCAGCGTTGAAGTAGGGGGGGCTTTCTTT	CSVEVGGAFF
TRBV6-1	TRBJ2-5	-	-	TGTGCCAGCAACCGTCCCAAATCCCCCCAAGAGACCCAGTACTTC	CASNRPKSPQETQYF
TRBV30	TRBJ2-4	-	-	TGTGCCTTTAATGGAGGGTTCCCTAGGGCTCCAGTTGACAAAAACATTCAGTACTTC	CAFNGGFPRAPVDKNIQYF
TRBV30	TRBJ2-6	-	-	TGTGCCTGGCTGCACGGAGGGACTGGGGCCAACGTCCTGACTTTC	CAWLHGGTGANVLTF
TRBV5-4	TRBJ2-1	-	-	TGTGCCAGCGCGGAGCCCTCGGCCAATGAGCAGTTCTTC	CASAEPSANEQFF
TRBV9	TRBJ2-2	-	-	TGTGCCAGCAGCGTAGATTCGAACACCGGGGAGCTGTTTTTT	CASSVDSNTGELFF
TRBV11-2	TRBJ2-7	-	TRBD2	TGTGCCAGCAGCTTAATACCGGGACTAGCGGACACATCCTACGAGCAGTACTTC	CASSLIPGLADTSYEQYF
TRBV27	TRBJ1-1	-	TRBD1	TGTGCCAGCAGGCCATTTCCGGGACAGGGGACCACTGAAGCTTTCTTT	CASRPFPGQGTTEAFF
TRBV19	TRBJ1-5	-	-	TGTGCCAGTAGTATGGCAGATAATCAGCCCCAGCATTTT	CASSMADNQPQHF
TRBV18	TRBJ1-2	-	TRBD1	TGTGCCAGCTCACCACCGCGTGGACAGGGGGCATATGGCTACACCTTC	CASSPPRGQGAYGYTF
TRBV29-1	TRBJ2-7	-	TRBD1	TGCAGCGTTGATTACGACAGGGGGCCATCAAGCTCCTACGAGCAGTACTTC	CSVDYDRGPSSSYEQYF
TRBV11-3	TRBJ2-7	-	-	TGTGCCAGCAGCTTAGATTCAGGACCAACCTACGAGCAGTACTTC	CASSLDSGPTYEQYF
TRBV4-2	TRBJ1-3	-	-	TGTGCCAGCAGCCAAGACGGGGCCAGGGGATCCGGAAACACCATATATTTT	CASSQDGARGSGNTIYF
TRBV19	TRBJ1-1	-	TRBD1	TGTGCCAGTTCATGGCAGGGGGTAAACACTGAAGCTTTCTTT	CASSWQGVNTEAFF
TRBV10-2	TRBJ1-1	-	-	TGCGCCAGCAGTGGATACGGGGTAAACACTGAAGCTTTCTTT	CASSGYGVNTEAFF
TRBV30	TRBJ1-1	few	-	TGTGCCTGGGCAGGGACGCTTGAAGCTTTCTTT	CAWAGTLEAFF
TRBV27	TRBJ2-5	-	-	TGTGCCAGCAGTTTAGTGGGACACCGGGCCAAAGAGACCCAGTACTTC	CASSLVGHRAKETQYF
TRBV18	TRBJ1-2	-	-	TGTGCCAGCTCACCCGGGGGCAGCGGGGACTATGGCTACACCTTC	CASSPGGSGDYGYTF
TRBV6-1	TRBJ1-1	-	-	TGTGCCAGCAGGGACCCCTTGAACACTGAAGCTTTCTTT	CASRDPLNTEAFF
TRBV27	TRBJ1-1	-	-	TGTGCCAGCAGTTTAAGGGGTCGGGGGGATACTGAAGCTTTCTTT	CASSLRGRGDTEAFF
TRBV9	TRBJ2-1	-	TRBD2	TGTGCCAGCAGCCCGAGACTAGCGGGAGATGAGCAGTTCTTC	CASSPRLAGDEQFF
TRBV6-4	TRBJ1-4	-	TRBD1	TGTGCCAGCAGTGACTCCAACTCTTCCGGGACAGCGGATGAAAAACTGTTTTTT	CASSDSNSSGTADEKLFF
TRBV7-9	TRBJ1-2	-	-	TGTGCCAGCAGCTTAGGTTCGGGGGGCGGCACGTATGGCTACACCTTC	CASSLGSGGGTYGYTF
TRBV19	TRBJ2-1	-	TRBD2	TGTGCCAGTAGTCTTGGACGTCGCGGGGGTGAGCAGTTCTTC	CASSLGRRGGEQFF
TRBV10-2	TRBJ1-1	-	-	TGCGCCAGCAGTGAGAGAACTATTAGGGGGTCAGCTGAAGCTTTCTTT	CASSERTIRGSAEAFF
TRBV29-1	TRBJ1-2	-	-	TGCAGCGTCCCCCTCGAAACTCAATGGGGCTACACCTTC	CSVPLETQWGYTF
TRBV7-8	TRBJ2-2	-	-	TGTGCCAGCAGCCCGGGGAACACCGGGGAGCTGTTTTTT	CASSPGNTGELFF
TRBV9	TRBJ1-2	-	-	TGTGCCAGCAGCGTAGGGAGACAGTTGGATGGCTACACCTTC	CASSVGRQLDGYTF
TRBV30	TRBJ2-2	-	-	TGTGCCTGGAGTGTCCCCGGGAACACCGGGGAGCTGTTTTTT	CAWSVPGNTGELFF
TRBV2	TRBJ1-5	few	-	TGTGCCAGCAGTGTAACACCCTTTGGGTATCAGCCCCAGCATTTT	CASSVTPFGYQPQHF
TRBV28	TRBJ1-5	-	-	TGTGCCAGCAGTTTTACCCCCTGGCAGCCCCAGCATTTT	CASSFTPWQPQHF
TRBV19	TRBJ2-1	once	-	TGTGCCAGTAACAAACCGGGACTTACCCTCAATGAGCAGTTCTTC	CASNKPGLTLNEQFF
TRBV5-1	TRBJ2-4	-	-	TGCGCCAGCCTCGGTCCTAAAAACATTCAGTACTTC	CASLGPKNIQYF
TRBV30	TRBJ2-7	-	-	TGTGCCTGGAGTATGGGCGGCGAGCAGTACTTC	CAWSMGGEQYF
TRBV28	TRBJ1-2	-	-	TGTGCCAGCCGTACGGGGGGAGACAGATCCTATGGCTACACCTTC	CASRTGGDRSYGYTF
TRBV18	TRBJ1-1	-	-	TGTGCCAGCTCTCGGGTGAACACTGAAGCTTTCTTT	CASSRVNTEAFF
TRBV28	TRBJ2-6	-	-	TGTGCCAGCAGTTTAAGATCTGGGGCCAACGTCCTGACTTTC	CASSLRSGANVLTF
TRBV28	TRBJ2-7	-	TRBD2	TGTGCCAGCAGTACTAGCGGGAGGCTTGAGGGCTACGAGCAGTACTTC	CASSTSGRLEGYEQYF
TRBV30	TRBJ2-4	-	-	TGTGCCTGGAGTGGGGGGCTGGCCAAAAACATTCAGTACTTC	CAWSGGLAKNIQYF
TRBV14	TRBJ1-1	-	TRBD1	TGTGCCAGCAGCCGCGATCCGGGACAGGGGGCTAGTGAAGCTTTCTTT	CASSRDPGQGASEAFF
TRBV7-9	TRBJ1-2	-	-	TGTGCCAGCAGCTTTCTGGACTTCCCCTATGGCTACACCTTC	CASSFLDFPYGYTF
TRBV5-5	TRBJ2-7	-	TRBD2	TGTGCCAGCAGGTTTGGACTAGCGCACGAAGGGGACAACGAGCAGTACTTC	CASRFGLAHEGDNEQYF
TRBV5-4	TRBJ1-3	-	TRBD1	TGTGCCAGCAGCTGGGGGACAGACCATGGAAACACCATATATTTT	CASSWGTDHGNTIYF
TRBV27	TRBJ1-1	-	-	TGTGCCAGCAGTTTAACGCGGGGGTCCACTGAAGCTTTCTTT	CASSLTRGSTEAFF
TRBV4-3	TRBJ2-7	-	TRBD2	TGCGCCAGCCCCCCGCCGGGACTAGCGCTGATCGAGCAGTACTTC	CASPPPGLALIEQYF